Listed below are T cell receptor beta chains from one sample, sequenced in a study of tumor-infiltrating lymphocytes in primary liver carcinoma. One entry per CDR3 protein, called by TCRdb with MiXCR from the multiplex PCR reads. The data show about 180,000 distinct CDR3 sequences, 50% to 75% seen once. Material for sequencing was peripheral blood. The receptors here all came from a man aged 35-49 years with primary liver carcinoma and hepatitis B virus infection. Each CDR3 is given with its conserved first and last residue. A D gene is named only where the DNA matches it firmly. Only some rows state a clone size, as once, few, many or a class for expanded clones.

v_call,d_call,clone_size,j_call,cdr3_aa,cdr3_nt
TRBV4-2,.,few,TRBJ2-1,CASSQAGTVDEQFF,TGTGCCAGCAGCCAAGCCGGGACTGTGGATGAGCAGTTCTTC
TRBV29-1,.,.,TRBJ2-2,CSVGQNTGEMFF,TGCAGCGTTGGACAGAACACCGGGGAGATGTTTTTT
TRBV12-3/TRBV12-4,.,few,TRBJ2-1,CASTPYRVTDEQFF,TGTGCCAGCACACCATACAGGGTTACGGATGAGCAGTTCTTC
TRBV13,.,.,TRBJ1-6,CACSLKGVDPLHF,TGTGCCTGCAGCTTGAAAGGGGTTGATCCCCTCCACTTT
TRBV5-1,.,.,TRBJ2-7,CASSTGTDSYEQYF,TGCGCCAGCAGCACGGGGACGGACTCCTACGAGCAGTACTTC
TRBV29-1,.,few,TRBJ2-7,CSVVGSSYEHYF,TGCAGCGTTGTTGGTTCTTCCTACGAGCACTACTTC
TRBV6-4,TRBD2,.,TRBJ2-1,CASSRDLAGYPTEQFF,TGTGCCAGCAGCCGAGACCTAGCGGGGTACCCCACGGAGCAGTTCTTC
TRBV6-1,TRBD1,.,TRBJ2-2,CAGQGADTGELFF,TGTGCCGGACAGGGGGCGGACACCGGGGAGCTGTTTTTT
TRBV11-2,.,once,TRBJ1-5,CASSPWGGREQSAQHF,TGCGCCAGCAGCCCATGGGGGGGGCGGGAGCAATCAGCCCAGCATTTT
TRBV6-2/TRBV6-3,.,.,TRBJ2-1,CASSPGTVKGF,TGTGCCAGCAGCCCGGGGACTGTCAAAGGCTTC
TRBV6-2/TRBV6-3,.,.,TRBJ1-5,CVSREDSHQPQHF,TGTGTCAGCAGGGAGGACAGCCATCAGCCCCAGCATTTT